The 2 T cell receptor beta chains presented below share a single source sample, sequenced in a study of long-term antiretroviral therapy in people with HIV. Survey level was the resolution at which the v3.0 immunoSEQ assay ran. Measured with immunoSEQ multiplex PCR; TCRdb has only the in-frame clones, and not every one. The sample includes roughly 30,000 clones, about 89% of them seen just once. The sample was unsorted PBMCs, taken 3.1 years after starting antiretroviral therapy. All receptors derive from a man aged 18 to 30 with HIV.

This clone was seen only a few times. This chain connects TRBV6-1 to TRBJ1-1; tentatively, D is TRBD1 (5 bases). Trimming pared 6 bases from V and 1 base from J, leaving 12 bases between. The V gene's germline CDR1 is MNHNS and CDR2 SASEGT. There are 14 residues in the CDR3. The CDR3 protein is CASRPGPANTEAFF. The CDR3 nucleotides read TGTGCCAGCAGGCCGGGACCGGCGAACACTGAAGCTTTCTTT.

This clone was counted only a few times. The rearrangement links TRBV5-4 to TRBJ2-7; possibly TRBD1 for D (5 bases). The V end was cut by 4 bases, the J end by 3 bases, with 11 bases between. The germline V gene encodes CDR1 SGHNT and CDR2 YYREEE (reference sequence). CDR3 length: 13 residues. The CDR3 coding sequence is TGTGCCAGCAGCGGAGACAGCCTCTACGAGCAGTACTTC. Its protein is CASSGDSLYEQYF.